This T cell receptor (beta chain) was sequenced in a study of glioma-infiltrating T cells. Study background: Samples included WHO grade II oligodendrogliomas or astrocytomas and initial-diagnosis grade IV glioblastomas. Blood libraries targeted about 4.5- to 11-fold coverage of roughly 920,000 T cells. Findings and caveats of the study: Non-neoplastic patients had below-expected tissue-blood divergence, while all gliomas exceeded expectation. Shared blood CDR3 signature motifs marked patients with low tissue-blood divergence.

TCR alpha and beta CDR3 regions were amplified from RNA using iRepertoire nested multiplex PCR. From the multiplex PCR reads, TCRdb called clonotypes with MiXCR, one entry per CDR3 protein. The sample lists about 380,000 distinct CDR3 sequences; roughly two fifths were seen once. This clonotype showed up just a few times. What it binds is not known. Per germline, CDR1 LGHDT and CDR2 YNNKEL (reference sequence). Unmatched junction bases numbered 9, after V lost 4 bases and J lost 7 bases. This CDR3 has 14 amino acids. The chain links TRBV3-1 to TRBJ1-2; 7 bases match TRBD1. Sequenced input: glioma tissue, nonneoplastic brain tissue, or PBMCs (not recorded which). This clonotype was sampled from a human donor with low-grade glioma or glioblastoma, undergoing nonglioma brain surgery, or in good health (not recorded which). CDR3 sequence (DNA): TGTGCCAGCAGCCGAGGAGGGGGCTGGAGTGGCTACACCTTC. Amino acids: CASSRGGGWSGYTF.